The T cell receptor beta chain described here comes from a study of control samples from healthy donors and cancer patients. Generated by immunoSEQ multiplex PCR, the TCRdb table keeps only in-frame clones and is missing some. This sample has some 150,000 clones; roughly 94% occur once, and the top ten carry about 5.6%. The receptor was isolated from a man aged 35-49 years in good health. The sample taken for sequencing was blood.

Here the CDR3 DNA reads TGTGCCAGCAGCCCCAGGCCCGGACAGGGAACTGGCGAGCAGTACTTC. Translating it yields CASSPRPGQGTGEQYF. The V call is TRBV5-4, the J call TRBJ2-7; TRBD1 matches 8 bases. V shed 4 bases, J shed 6 bases, and the junction held 15 bases outside the gene matches. Germline V gene sequence: CDR1 SGHNT, CDR2 YYREEE (reference sequence). The CDR3 contains 16 residues.